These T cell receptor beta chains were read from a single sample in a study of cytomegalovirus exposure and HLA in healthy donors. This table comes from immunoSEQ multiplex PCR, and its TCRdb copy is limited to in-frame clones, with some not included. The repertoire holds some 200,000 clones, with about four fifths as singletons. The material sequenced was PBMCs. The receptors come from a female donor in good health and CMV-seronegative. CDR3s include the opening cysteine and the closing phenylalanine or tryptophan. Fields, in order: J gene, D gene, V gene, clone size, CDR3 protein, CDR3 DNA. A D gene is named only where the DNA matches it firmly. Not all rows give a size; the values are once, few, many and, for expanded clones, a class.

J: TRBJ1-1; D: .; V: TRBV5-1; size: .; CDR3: CASSLRGGQNTEAFF; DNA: TGCGCCAGCAGCTTGAGAGGAGGCCAGAACACTGAAGCTTTCTTT
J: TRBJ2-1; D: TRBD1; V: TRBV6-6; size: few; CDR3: CASSDRDRGTNEQFF; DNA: TGTGCCAGCAGCGACCGGGACAGGGGGACCAATGAGCAGTTCTTC
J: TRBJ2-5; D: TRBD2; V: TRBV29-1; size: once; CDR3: CSVGGVQETQYF; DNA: TGCAGCGTGGGGGGGGTTCAAGAGACCCAGTACTTC
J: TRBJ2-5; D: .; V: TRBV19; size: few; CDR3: CASSPRQMGQQETQYF; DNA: TGTGCCAGTAGTCCACGACAAATGGGCCAACAAGAGACCCAGTACTTC
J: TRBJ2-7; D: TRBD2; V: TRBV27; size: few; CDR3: CASSFKVAGDIYEQYF; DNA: TGTGCCAGCAGTTTTAAGGTAGCGGGAGACATTTACGAGCAGTACTTC
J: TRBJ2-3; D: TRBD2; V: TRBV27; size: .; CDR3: CASSFSGRGLLGDTQYF; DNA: TGTGCCAGCAGTTTCAGCGGGAGGGGTCTTCTGGGTGATACGCAGTATTTT
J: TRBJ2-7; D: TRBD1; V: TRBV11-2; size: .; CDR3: CASSVDRNHYEQYF; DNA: TGTGCCAGCAGCGTGGACAGGAACCACTACGAGCAGTACTTC
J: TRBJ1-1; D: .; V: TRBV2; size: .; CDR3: CASSGLVAEAFF; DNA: TGTGCCAGCAGTGGGCTGGTCGCTGAAGCTTTCTTT
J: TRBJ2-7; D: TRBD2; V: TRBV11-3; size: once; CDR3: CASSVKGLGRVYEQYF; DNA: TGTGCCAGCAGCGTAAAGGGACTAGGGAGAGTCTACGAGCAGTACTTC
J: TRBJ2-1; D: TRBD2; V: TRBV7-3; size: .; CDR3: CASSSSGGSYNEQFF; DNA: TGTGCCAGCAGCTCTAGCGGGGGCTCCTACAATGAGCAGTTCTTC
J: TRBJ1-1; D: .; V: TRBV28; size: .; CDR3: CASSLRGAKGTEAFF; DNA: TGTGCCAGCAGTTTACGGGGGGCTAAAGGCACTGAAGCTTTCTTT
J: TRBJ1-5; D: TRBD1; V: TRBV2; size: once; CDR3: CASSDRQGGQPQHF; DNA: TGTGCCAGCAGTGACAGGCAGGGGGGTCAGCCCCAGCATTTT
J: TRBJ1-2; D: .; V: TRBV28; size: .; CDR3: CASTSPPYGYTF; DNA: TGTGCCAGCACCTCCCCCCCCTATGGCTACACCTTC
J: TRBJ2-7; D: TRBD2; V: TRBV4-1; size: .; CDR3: CASSQGGTTNEQYF; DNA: TGCGCCAGCAGCCAAGGCGGGACTACAAACGAGCAGTACTTC
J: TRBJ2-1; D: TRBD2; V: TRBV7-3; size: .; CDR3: CASSLGGGSYNEQFF; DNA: TGTGCCAGCAGCTTAGGCGGGGGCTCCTACAATGAGCAGTTCTTC
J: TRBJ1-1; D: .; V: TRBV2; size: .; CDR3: CASSKYREGTEAFF; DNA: TGTGCCAGCAGTAAATACAGGGAGGGCACTGAAGCTTTCTTT
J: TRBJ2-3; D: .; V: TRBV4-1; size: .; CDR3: CASSQDPVSTDTQYF; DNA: TGCGCCAGCAGCCAAGATCCAGTAAGCACAGATACGCAGTATTTT
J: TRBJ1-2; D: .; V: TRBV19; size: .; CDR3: CASAQGTNYGYTF; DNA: TGTGCCAGTGCCCAGGGAACTAACTATGGCTACACCTTC
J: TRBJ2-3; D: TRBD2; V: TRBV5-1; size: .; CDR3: CASSLTGLAGHTQYF; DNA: TGCGCCAGCAGCTTGACGGGACTAGCGGGGCATACGCAGTATTTT
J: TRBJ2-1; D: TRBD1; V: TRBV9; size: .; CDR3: CASSLDRDGYNEQFF; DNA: TGTGCCAGCAGTTTGGACAGGGACGGATACAATGAGCAGTTCTTC
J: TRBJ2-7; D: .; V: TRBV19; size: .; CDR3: CASSMGPSSYEQYF; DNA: TGTGCCAGTAGTATGGGGCCGAGCTCCTACGAGCAGTACTTC
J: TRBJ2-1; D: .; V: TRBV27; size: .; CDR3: CASSSRGEQFF; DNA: TGTGCCAGCAGTTCACGGGGTGAGCAGTTCTTC
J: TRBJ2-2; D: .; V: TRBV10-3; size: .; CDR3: CAISVGGSQIGELFF; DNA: TGTGCCATCAGTGTCGGAGGGTCTCAGATCGGGGAGCTGTTTTTT
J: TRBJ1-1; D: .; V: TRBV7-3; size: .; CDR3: CASSLASTGGEAFF; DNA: TGTGCCAGCAGCTTAGCGAGTACAGGTGGTGAAGCTTTCTTT
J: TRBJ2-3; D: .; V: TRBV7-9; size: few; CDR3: CASSLRQDYTDTQYF; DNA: TGTGCCAGCAGCCTTAGACAGGATTACACAGATACGCAGTATTTT
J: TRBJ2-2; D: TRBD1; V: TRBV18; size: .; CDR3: CASSPDGQGNTGELFF; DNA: TGTGCCAGCTCACCAGATGGACAGGGTAACACCGGGGAGCTGTTTTTT
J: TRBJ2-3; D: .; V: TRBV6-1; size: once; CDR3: CASFRRVVGTDTQYF; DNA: TGTGCCAGCTTCCGCCGGGTCGTGGGCACAGATACGCAGTATTTT
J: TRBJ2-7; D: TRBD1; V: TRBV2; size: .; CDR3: CASRPTGTAYEQYF; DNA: TGTGCCAGCAGACCGACAGGGACGGCCTACGAGCAGTACTTC
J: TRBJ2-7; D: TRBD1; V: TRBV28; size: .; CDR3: CASSAPGGPSSYEQYF; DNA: TGTGCCAGCAGCGCCCCAGGGGGTCCCAGCTCCTACGAGCAGTACTTC
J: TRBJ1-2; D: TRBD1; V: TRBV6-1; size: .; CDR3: CASRTGTAGYGYTF; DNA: TGTGCCAGCAGGACCGGGACAGCTGGGTATGGCTACACCTTC
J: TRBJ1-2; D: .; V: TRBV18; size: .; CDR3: CASSPPGPYEGYTF; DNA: TGTGCCAGCTCACCACCGGGCCCCTACGAGGGCTACACCTTC
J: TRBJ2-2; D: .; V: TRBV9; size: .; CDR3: CASSVTGVTGELFF; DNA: TGTGCCAGCAGCGTAACGGGGGTGACCGGGGAGCTGTTTTTT
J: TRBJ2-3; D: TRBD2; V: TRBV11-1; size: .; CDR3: CASSIVAGGLTDTQYF; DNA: TGTGCCAGCAGTATCGTGGCGGGGGGGCTCACAGATACGCAGTATTTT
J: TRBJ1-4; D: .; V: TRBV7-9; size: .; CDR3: CASSLADFDLREKLFF; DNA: TGTGCCAGCAGCTTAGCGGATTTCGACTTAAGGGAAAAACTGTTTTTT
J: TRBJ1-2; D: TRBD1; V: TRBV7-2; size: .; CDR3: CASSLDRGYGYTF; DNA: TGTGCCAGCAGCTTGGACAGGGGGTATGGCTACACCTTC
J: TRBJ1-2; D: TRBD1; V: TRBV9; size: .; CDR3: CASSAGDRALDTF; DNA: TGTGCCAGCAGCGCGGGGGACAGGGCATTGGACACCTTC
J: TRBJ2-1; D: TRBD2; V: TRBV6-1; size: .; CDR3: CASSERLADYNEQFF; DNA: TGTGCCAGCAGTGAAAGGCTAGCGGACTACAATGAGCAGTTCTTC
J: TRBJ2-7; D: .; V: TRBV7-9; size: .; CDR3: CSSSLAGTGSYEQYF; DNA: TGTTCCAGCAGCTTAGCGGGGACAGGGTCCTACGAGCAGTACTTC
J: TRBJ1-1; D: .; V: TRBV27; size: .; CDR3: CASSFLQGIGTEAFF; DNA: TGTGCCAGCAGTTTTCTACAGGGAATCGGCACTGAAGCTTTCTTT
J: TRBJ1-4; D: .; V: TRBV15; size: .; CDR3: CATSRDPDEKLFF; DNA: TGTGCCACCAGCAGAGACCCCGATGAAAAACTGTTTTTT
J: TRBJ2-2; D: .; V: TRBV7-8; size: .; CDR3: CASSFDSYTGELFF; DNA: TGTGCCAGCAGCTTCGACAGTTACACCGGGGAGCTGTTTTTT
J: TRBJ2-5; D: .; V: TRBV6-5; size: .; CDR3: CASIPQGGKETQYF; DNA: TGTGCCAGCATCCCCCAGGGGGGAAAAGAGACCCAGTACTTC
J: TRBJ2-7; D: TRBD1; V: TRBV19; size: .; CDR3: CASVGFGTGKYEQYF; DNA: TGTGCCAGTGTTGGGTTTGGGACAGGGAAGTACGAGCAGTACTTC
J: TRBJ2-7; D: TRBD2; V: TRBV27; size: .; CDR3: CASRSTSGGRWYF; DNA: TGTGCCAGCAGATCGACTAGCGGGGGTCGTTGGTACTTC
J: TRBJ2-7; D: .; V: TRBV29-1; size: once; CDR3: CSVGGSTTYEQYF; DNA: TGCAGCGTTGGAGGCAGCACAACCTACGAGCAGTACTTC
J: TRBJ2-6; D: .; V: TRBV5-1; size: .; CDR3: CASSLGPSGHSGANALTF; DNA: TGCGCCAGCAGCTTGGGGCCTTCGGGACACTCTGGGGCCAACGCCCTGACTTTC
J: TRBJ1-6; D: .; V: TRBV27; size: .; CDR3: CASSSLDSYNSPLHF; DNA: TGTGCCAGCAGTTCATTGGACAGCTATAATTCACCCCTCCACTTT
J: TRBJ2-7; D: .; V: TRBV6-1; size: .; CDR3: CASERDTVREQYF; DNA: TGTGCCAGTGAAAGGGACACAGTAAGAGAGCAGTACTTC